Listed below are T cell receptor beta chains from one sample, sequenced in a study of T cell responses to AZD1222 COVID-19 vaccine. Generated by immunoSEQ multiplex PCR, the TCRdb table keeps only in-frame clones and is missing some. The sample lists about 160,000 clones, about 90% seen once, with roughly 4.3% in the top ten. The material was peripheral blood, obtained on day 0 of MenACWY control vaccination. The source is an adult in good health. The CDR3 runs from the conserved cysteine through the conserved F or W. Each record gives: J gene, clone size, V gene, CDR3 length, D gene, CDR3 protein, CDR3 DNA. A D gene is named only where the DNA matches it firmly. Not every row has a clone size; where given, it reads once, few, many or a size class.

>TRBJ2-1|NA|TRBV11-3|15|TRBD1
CASSLQGVWGDEQFF
TGTGCCAGCAGCTTACAGGGGGTCTGGGGCGATGAGCAGTTCTTC
>TRBJ2-7|NA|TRBV11-3|15|TRBD2
CASSFGTSASYEQYF
TGTGCCAGCAGCTTCGGGACTAGCGCTTCCTACGAGCAGTACTTC
>TRBJ1-5|NA|TRBV30|13|NA
CAWSADSNQPQHF
TGTGCCTGGAGCGCTGATAGCAATCAGCCCCAGCATTTT
>TRBJ1-2|once|TRBV30|15|TRBD1
CAWSSLGTGGYGYTF
TGTGCCTGGAGTAGTCTTGGGACAGGGGGATATGGCTACACCTTC
>TRBJ2-2|NA|TRBV10-2|11|NA
CASGSTGELFF
TGCGCCAGCGGGAGTACGGGTGAGCTGTTTTTT
>TRBJ1-1|NA|TRBV18|17|NA
CASSPNQGENMNTEAFF
TGTGCCAGCTCACCAAATCAAGGTGAAAATATGAACACTGAAGCTTTCTTT
>TRBJ1-3|NA|TRBV28|14|NA
CASSLPSSGNTIYF
TGTGCCAGCAGTTTGCCAAGCTCTGGAAACACCATATATTTT
>TRBJ1-2|few|TRBV14|15|NA
CASSQRGAGVYGYTF
TGTGCCAGCAGCCAAAGAGGGGCAGGGGTCTATGGCTACACCTTC
>TRBJ2-3|NA|TRBV7-3|14|NA
CASRAGGSTDTQYF
TGTGCCAGCAGAGCGGGCGGGAGCACAGATACGCAGTATTTT
>TRBJ1-5|NA|TRBV5-5|16|TRBD1
CASSLEGQAPGQPQHF
TGTGCCAGCAGCTTGGAAGGACAGGCCCCGGGTCAGCCCCAGCATTTT
>TRBJ2-5|NA|TRBV7-3|13|TRBD1
CASRAGGTETQYF
TGTGCCAGCCGGGCAGGGGGCACAGAGACCCAGTACTTC
>TRBJ1-3|NA|TRBV3-1/TRBV3-2|13|NA
CASSPGPGDTIYF
TGTGCCAGCAGCCCTGGCCCAGGGGACACCATATATTTT
>TRBJ1-6|NA|TRBV6-2/TRBV6-3|20|NA
CASSDRGAGPGRSYNSPLHF
TGTGCCAGCAGTGACCGGGGGGCAGGACCGGGACGGTCCTATAATTCACCCCTCCACTTT
>TRBJ2-1|NA|TRBV9|15|NA
CASSVSAYPHNEQFF
TGTGCCAGCAGCGTTAGCGCGTACCCCCACAATGAGCAGTTCTTC
>TRBJ1-4|NA|TRBV27|13|NA
CASSVHQLEKLFF
TGTGCCAGCAGTGTCCACCAACTGGAAAAACTGTTTTTT
>TRBJ2-3|NA|TRBV14|16|NA
CASSQLTRGLTDTQYF
TGTGCCAGCAGCCAATTAACTCGAGGGCTCACAGATACGCAGTATTTT